The 2 T cell receptor beta chains in this list originate from one sample, sequenced in a study of cytomegalovirus exposure and HLA in healthy donors (dated by TCRdb to about 2017). The library relied on the immunoSEQ multiplex PCR assay. A mixture of 60 forward primers for TCR Vbeta segments and 13 reverse primers for TCR Jbeta segments was used in the multiplex PCR. Held by TCRdb, this immuneACCESS table contains in-frame sequences only and omits some clones. Under half of the omission traces to an unresolved V gene where checked; the cause of the rest is unknown. In this sample the table shows some 170,000 clones, approximately 80% of which occur a single time. Clones ranked in the top ten supply 4.9% of the sample. The sample was PBMCs. The receptors were sampled from a young woman in good health and CMV-seropositive.

This clone was counted once. The rearrangement uses TRBV29-1 and TRBJ1-2, with TRBD1 as a possible D gene (6 bases). This CDR3 contains 13 residues. The germline gives CDR1 SQVTM, CDR2 ANQGSEA. V lost 7 bases and J lost 6, with 18 bases in between. DNA for the CDR3: TGCAGCGCCGTCCTACAGGGTACCCATGGCTACACCTTC. Amino acid sequence: CSAVLQGTHGYTF.

This chain links TRBV11-2 with TRBJ2-4; 9 bases agree with TRBD2. The J segment lost 0 bases and the V segment lost 3 bases, leaving 9 bases of the junction unmatched. CDR3 length: 18 amino acids. Germline V gives CDR1 SGHAT, CDR2 FQNNGV. The CDR3 reads CASSFTASGTIAKNIQYF. The DNA of the CDR3 is TGTGCCAGCAGCTTTACGGCTAGCGGGACAATAGCCAAAAACATTCAGTACTTC.